Here is one TCR beta chain with its context. This entry comes from a study of blood T cell repertoires in COVID-19. At the level of the study: Sites across the United States, Italy and Spain contributed samples from acute and convalescent COVID-19. T cells, B-cell-depleted T cells, or PBMCs supplied cDNA or gDNA.

The CDR3 sequence is 15 residues long. CDR1 and CDR2 from the germline V gene are MDHEN and SYDVKM. Trimming stripped 4 bases from V and 6 bases from J, with 13 bases between. In the original analysis: It was from reference gene primer amplification that nucleated cell counts were estimated. This table comes from immunoSEQ multiplex PCR, and its TCRdb copy is limited to in-frame clones, with some not included. The D gene and trimming were derived from the DNA, and the V and J assignments and clone size from that table. The sample includes around 41,000 clones, approximately 82% of them seen just once.

The origin of this receptor is a woman aged 80 or over with active or convalescent COVID-19. The sequenced material came from peripheral blood. The J gene is TRBJ1-6, the V gene TRBV28; D uncertain. This chain's CDR3 is CASSSPQALNSPLHF. CDR3 bases: TGTGCCAGCAGTTCACCGCAGGCCCTTAATTCACCCCTCCACTTT.